A selection of T cell receptor beta chains follows, all from one sample in a study of graft-versus-host responses after intestinal transplantation. The protocol was immunoSEQ multiplex PCR, while the TCRdb copy is restricted to in-frame clones and leaves out a portion. The repertoire has more than 25,000 clones, about 92% of them found once; the top ten carry 0.5% to 0.65%. The starting material was PBMCs, obtained 18 days after transplant. All receptors come from a human patient who received an intestinal transplant, so some T cells may come from the graft donor. Each CDR3 is given with its conserved first and last residue. A D gene is named only where the DNA matches it firmly. Size tells how often a clone was seen (once, few, many) or the class of an expanded clone, and some rows leave it out.

j_call: TRBJ1-5
v_call: TRBV19
d_call: TRBD1
clone_size: .
cdr3_nt: TGTGCCAGTAGCCGGACAGGGGGTACCAATCAGCCCCAGCATTTT
cdr3_aa: CASSRTGGTNQPQHF

j_call: TRBJ1-1
v_call: TRBV7-3
d_call: TRBD1
clone_size: .
cdr3_nt: TGTGCCAGCAGCTCCGGACAGGCACCCTCCCCGAACACTGAAGCTTTCTTT
cdr3_aa: CASSSGQAPSPNTEAFF

j_call: TRBJ2-1
v_call: TRBV6-5
d_call: .
clone_size: .
cdr3_nt: TGTGCCAGCAGTTACTCACGGGACAACAATGAGCAGTTCTTC
cdr3_aa: CASSYSRDNNEQFF

j_call: TRBJ1-2
v_call: TRBV7-9
d_call: .
clone_size: .
cdr3_nt: TGTGCCAGCAGCACGTACACCTATGGCTACACCTTC
cdr3_aa: CASSTYTYGYTF

j_call: TRBJ1-1
v_call: TRBV11-2
d_call: TRBD1
clone_size: .
cdr3_nt: TGTGCCAGCAGCTCCTGGACAGGGCGGATCACTGAAGCTTTCTTT
cdr3_aa: CASSSWTGRITEAFF

j_call: TRBJ2-3
v_call: TRBV2
d_call: TRBD2
clone_size: once
cdr3_nt: TGTGCCAGTGGAAGACTAGCGGCCCCCCCAGATACGCAGTATTTT
cdr3_aa: CASGRLAAPPDTQYF

j_call: TRBJ1-2
v_call: TRBV5-6
d_call: .
clone_size: .
cdr3_nt: TGTGCCAGCAGCTTAACTACGGACTATGGCTACACCTTC
cdr3_aa: CASSLTTDYGYTF

j_call: TRBJ1-1
v_call: TRBV19
d_call: .
clone_size: .
cdr3_nt: TGTGCCAGTAGTATTGGGATCTCCACTGAAGCTTTCTTT
cdr3_aa: CASSIGISTEAFF

j_call: TRBJ1-2
v_call: TRBV2
d_call: TRBD1
clone_size: .
cdr3_nt: TGTGCCAGCAAATCAGGGGGCAGTGGCTACACCTTC
cdr3_aa: CASKSGGSGYTF

j_call: TRBJ2-3
v_call: TRBV7-9
d_call: .
clone_size: .
cdr3_nt: TGTGCCAGCAGCCCCCCTTCCGGGCGCGGCACAGATACGCAGTATTTT
cdr3_aa: CASSPPSGRGTDTQYF

j_call: TRBJ2-5
v_call: TRBV27
d_call: .
clone_size: .
cdr3_nt: TGTGCCAGCAGTTTTGGACCGACCCCGGAGACCCAGTACTTC
cdr3_aa: CASSFGPTPETQYF

j_call: TRBJ1-3
v_call: TRBV5-4
d_call: .
clone_size: .
cdr3_nt: TGTGCCAGCAGCGTAGAAGGTGCTGGAAACACCATATATTTT
cdr3_aa: CASSVEGAGNTIYF

j_call: TRBJ1-1
v_call: TRBV5-6
d_call: .
clone_size: .
cdr3_nt: TGTGCCAGCAGCCCCGAACGAAGGCTCAACACTGAAGCTTTCTTT
cdr3_aa: CASSPERRLNTEAFF

j_call: TRBJ2-2
v_call: TRBV30
d_call: .
clone_size: .
cdr3_nt: TGTGCCTGGAGTGTACCCGGGGAGCTGTTTTTT
cdr3_aa: CAWSVPGELFF

j_call: TRBJ2-2
v_call: TRBV9
d_call: TRBD2
clone_size: .
cdr3_nt: TGTGCCAGCAGCACCAGACTAGCGGGGGGGCCAGACGGGGAGCTGTTTTTT
cdr3_aa: CASSTRLAGGPDGELFF

j_call: TRBJ1-1
v_call: TRBV7-6
d_call: TRBD1
clone_size: .
cdr3_nt: TGTGCCAGCAGCTTAGCGCTACAGGGGAAGAACACTGAAGCTTTCTTT
cdr3_aa: CASSLALQGKNTEAFF

j_call: TRBJ2-1
v_call: TRBV4-1
d_call: .
clone_size: .
cdr3_nt: TGCGCCAGCAGCCAAGGGGGGGCGAGGACCTACAATGAGCAGTTCTTC
cdr3_aa: CASSQGGARTYNEQFF

j_call: TRBJ2-1
v_call: TRBV9
d_call: TRBD2
clone_size: .
cdr3_nt: TGTGCCAGCAGCGTAGAGTCAGGACTAGCAAATGAGCAGTTCTTC
cdr3_aa: CASSVESGLANEQFF

j_call: TRBJ1-2
v_call: TRBV4-1
d_call: .
clone_size: once
cdr3_nt: TGCGCCAGCAGCCACCCCCTTCGGACGGATGGCTACACCTTC
cdr3_aa: CASSHPLRTDGYTF

j_call: TRBJ1-3
v_call: TRBV27
d_call: TRBD1
clone_size: .
cdr3_nt: TGTGCCAGCAGTCGGACAGGGGACTCTGGAAACACCATATATTTT
cdr3_aa: CASSRTGDSGNTIYF

j_call: TRBJ2-3
v_call: TRBV4-1
d_call: TRBD1
clone_size: .
cdr3_nt: TGCGCCAGCAGCCGAGAGACAGGGTCTAGCACAGATACGCAGTATTTT
cdr3_aa: CASSRETGSSTDTQYF

j_call: TRBJ2-2
v_call: TRBV2
d_call: TRBD1
clone_size: .
cdr3_nt: TGTGCCAGCAGTGGCGGGACAGGGAACACCGGGGAGCTGTTTTTT
cdr3_aa: CASSGGTGNTGELFF

j_call: TRBJ2-1
v_call: TRBV27
d_call: .
clone_size: .
cdr3_nt: TGTGCCAGCAGTCTTAGCTCCTACAATGAGCAGTTCTTC
cdr3_aa: CASSLSSYNEQFF

j_call: TRBJ2-5
v_call: TRBV11-3
d_call: TRBD2
clone_size: .
cdr3_nt: TGTGCCTCCGCCCAGCGGGGCCAAGAGACCCAGTACTTC
cdr3_aa: CASAQRGQETQYF

j_call: TRBJ1-2
v_call: TRBV30
d_call: .
clone_size: .
cdr3_nt: TGTGCCTGGAGCGAAGTAGGCTACACCTTC
cdr3_aa: CAWSEVGYTF

j_call: TRBJ2-1
v_call: TRBV7-2
d_call: TRBD2
clone_size: once
cdr3_nt: TGTGCCAGCAGCCACTTAGCGGGGGGAGGGAATGAGCAGTTCTTC
cdr3_aa: CASSHLAGGGNEQFF

j_call: TRBJ2-1
v_call: TRBV10-2
d_call: .
clone_size: .
cdr3_nt: TGCGCCAGCAGTGAGAGTGTGTGGGATGAGCAGTTCTTC
cdr3_aa: CASSESVWDEQFF

j_call: TRBJ1-1
v_call: TRBV7-2
d_call: .
clone_size: .
cdr3_nt: TGTGCCAGCAGCTTAGTGGCAGGGAACCCTAACACTGAAGCTTTCTTT
cdr3_aa: CASSLVAGNPNTEAFF

j_call: TRBJ2-7
v_call: TRBV5-1
d_call: TRBD1
clone_size: .
cdr3_nt: TGCGCCAGCAACCTGGGACAGGGCTACGAGCAGTACTTC
cdr3_aa: CASNLGQGYEQYF

j_call: TRBJ2-7
v_call: TRBV4-1
d_call: .
clone_size: few
cdr3_nt: TGCGCCAGCAGCCCGCGGGACCCCTACGAGCAGTACTTC
cdr3_aa: CASSPRDPYEQYF

j_call: TRBJ2-3
v_call: TRBV19
d_call: .
clone_size: .
cdr3_nt: TGTGCCAGTAGTATTTCGCCCTACTCGGTAGATACGCAGTATTTT
cdr3_aa: CASSISPYSVDTQYF

j_call: TRBJ2-7
v_call: TRBV19
d_call: .
clone_size: .
cdr3_nt: TGTGCCAGTAGCGATACAGATGGCTACGAGCAGTACTTC
cdr3_aa: CASSDTDGYEQYF

j_call: TRBJ1-5
v_call: TRBV6-1
d_call: TRBD1
clone_size: .
cdr3_nt: TGTGCCAGCAGTCAGGGGGGCAATCAGCCCCAGCATTTT
cdr3_aa: CASSQGGNQPQHF

j_call: TRBJ1-1
v_call: TRBV5-1
d_call: .
clone_size: .
cdr3_nt: TGCGCCAGCAGCTTGGCGGGCGGGGACACTGAAGCTTTCTTT
cdr3_aa: CASSLAGGDTEAFF

j_call: TRBJ2-7
v_call: TRBV5-4
d_call: .
clone_size: .
cdr3_nt: TGTGCCAGCAGCTTCCGGGACATGGAGGCCTACGAGCAGTACTTC
cdr3_aa: CASSFRDMEAYEQYF

j_call: TRBJ2-1
v_call: TRBV19
d_call: TRBD2
clone_size: .
cdr3_nt: TGTGCCAGTAGTATAGATTTTGGGAGGGGGCAGTTCTTC
cdr3_aa: CASSIDFGRGQFF

j_call: TRBJ2-7
v_call: TRBV7-9
d_call: .
clone_size: .
cdr3_nt: TGTGCCAGCAGCCCCTCTCAGGGGATCTACGAGCAGTACTTC
cdr3_aa: CASSPSQGIYEQYF

j_call: TRBJ2-7
v_call: TRBV7-9
d_call: .
clone_size: .
cdr3_nt: TGTGCCAGCAGTAATGACCGGGACGGAGGTTGGTTCTACGAGCAGTACTTC
cdr3_aa: CASSNDRDGGWFYEQYF

j_call: TRBJ2-5
v_call: TRBV4-1
d_call: .
clone_size: once
cdr3_nt: TGCGCCAGCAGCCCAAGGGACGGGGAGACCCAGTACTTC
cdr3_aa: CASSPRDGETQYF

j_call: TRBJ2-7
v_call: TRBV16
d_call: .
clone_size: .
cdr3_nt: TGTGCCAGCAGCCAATCGGTCGGCTACGAGCAGTACTTC
cdr3_aa: CASSQSVGYEQYF

j_call: TRBJ1-1
v_call: TRBV27
d_call: .
clone_size: once
cdr3_nt: TGTGCCAGCAGTTTCGGACAGCAAGCTTTCTTT
cdr3_aa: CASSFGQQAFF

j_call: TRBJ1-2
v_call: TRBV19
d_call: .
clone_size: .
cdr3_nt: TGTGCCAGTAGGATAGGAATCAATGGCTACACCTTC
cdr3_aa: CASRIGINGYTF

j_call: TRBJ2-1
v_call: TRBV4-3
d_call: .
clone_size: .
cdr3_nt: TGCGCCAGCAGCCTAAAAGGGGGGACGAGCTCCTACAATGAGCAGTTCTTC
cdr3_aa: CASSLKGGTSSYNEQFF

j_call: TRBJ2-7
v_call: TRBV7-6
d_call: TRBD1
clone_size: .
cdr3_nt: TGTGCCAGCAGCTTGGGACAGGCCGATCTATACGAGCAGTACTTC
cdr3_aa: CASSLGQADLYEQYF

j_call: TRBJ2-7
v_call: TRBV5-6
d_call: TRBD2
clone_size: .
cdr3_nt: TGTGCCAGCAGCTCACGGACTAGCGGGGGGGTCCGGGAGCAGTACTTC
cdr3_aa: CASSSRTSGGVREQYF

j_call: TRBJ1-6
v_call: TRBV7-9
d_call: .
clone_size: .
cdr3_nt: TGTGCCAGCAGGTCAGAGTCCTTTAATTCACCCCTCCACTTT
cdr3_aa: CASRSESFNSPLHF

j_call: TRBJ1-2
v_call: TRBV4-1
d_call: .
clone_size: .
cdr3_nt: TGCGCCAGCAGCCAAGACTATACTGAGCACTATGGCTACACCTTC
cdr3_aa: CASSQDYTEHYGYTF